Below, 11 T cell receptor beta chains from the same sample are listed, as sequenced in a study of blood T cell repertoires in COVID-19 (dated by TCRdb to the early 2020s). Library construction relied on the immunoSEQ multiplex PCR assay. As stored in TCRdb, this immuneACCESS dataset retains in-frame rearrangements with V and J assigned. A fraction of the clones does not appear; measured against another copy, unresolved V genes explain less than half of the discrepancy, and the remainder lacks a known reason. The sample has roughly 280,000 clones on record, approximately 87% of them singletons. The ten most abundant clones make up about 4.9% of the sample. Material: peripheral blood. The receptors here all came from a man between 60 and 75 years old who had recovered from COVID-19.

V and J are TRBV11-2 and TRBJ2-7, with 10 bases that match TRBD2. The J segment lost 3 bases and the V segment lost 0 bases, leaving 2 bases of the junction unmatched. The CDR3 totals 15 residues. The germline V gene has CDR1 SGHAT and CDR2 FQNNGV. CDR3 nucleotides: TGTGCCAGCAGCTTAGAGAGCGGGGGGGGCTACGAGCAGTACTTC. This encodes CASSLESGGGYEQYF.

J is TRBJ2-2 and V is TRBV27, with TRBD2 matching over 12 bases. The V gene's germline CDR1 is MNHEY and CDR2 SMNVEV (reference sequence). The V segment lost 7 bases and the J segment 5 bases; nucleotides outside the gene matches: 14. This CDR3 has 18 residues. CDR3 residues: CASKGGLAGSSWTGELFF. The DNA of the CDR3 is TGTGCCAGCAAAGGAGGACTAGCGGGGTCCTCGTGGACCGGGGAGCTGTTTTTT.

This clone was recorded once. This chain uses TRBV6-5 with TRBJ1-5; 7 positions agree with TRBD1. The CDR3 runs to 14 residues. Trimming cost V 6 bases and J 3 bases; bases outside gene matches: 5. Germline V CDR1 and CDR2: MNHEY, SVGAGI. This CDR3 is CASSATGTNQPQHF. DNA for the CDR3: TGTGCCAGCAGCGCGACAGGGACCAATCAGCCCCAGCATTTT.

CDR3 region: CASRARGDSTNEKLFF. CDR3 DNA: TGCGCCAGCCGAGCCCGAGGTGATTCAACTAATGAAAAACTGTTTTTT. The rearrangement links TRBV10-2 to TRBJ1-4; D is uncertain. Germline-derived CDR1 and CDR2 are WSHSY and SAAADI. The CDR3 consists of 16 residues. Trimming left V 8 bases short and J 0 bases short, with 16 bases between.

This clone has only one observation. V gene TRBV15 combines with J gene TRBJ1-1, with 8 positions matching TRBD1. This CDR3 is 13 amino acids long. In germline, CDR1 is LNHNV, CDR2 YYDKDF (reference sequence). After removal of 3 bases from V and 6 bases from J, the junction contained 3 bases not matched to a gene. The CDR3 bases are TGTGCCACCAGCAGGGACAGGGTGTCTGAAGCTTTCTTT. It translates to CATSRDRVSEAFF.

The V and J genes are TRBV15 and TRBJ1-6; the D gene is possibly TRBD1 (5 bases). From germline, CDR1 is LNHNV and CDR2 YYDKDF (reference sequence). The ends were cut back, 1 base at V and 9 bases at J, with 7 bases in the middle. The CDR3 covers 13 residues. The CDR3 protein is CATSRGRGSPLHF. The CDR3 coding sequence is TGTGCCACCAGCAGAGGTAGGGGTTCACCCCTCCACTTT.

The CDR3 DNA follows: TGTGCCAGCAGTCCATCTCGCTGGAGGACTAATGAAAAACTGTTTTTT. It specifies CASSPSRWRTNEKLFF. This chain joins TRBV27 and TRBJ1-4; D unresolved. Trimming removed 5 bases at V and 2 bases at J, with 15 bases between. Germline V gives CDR1 MNHEY, CDR2 SMNVEV (reference sequence). The CDR3 is 16 amino acids.

This chain joins TRBV27 and TRBJ2-3; 13 nucleotides align to TRBD2. The CDR3 is made up of 20 amino acids. Germline CDR1 MNHEY, CDR2 SMNVEV (reference sequence). Trimming took 0 bases from V and 3 from J; bases not matched to a gene: 12. In nucleotides, the CDR3 is TGTGCCAGCAGTTTATCTCCTCCGGGACTAGCGGGGATGGGTACAGATACGCAGTATTTT. It translates to CASSLSPPGLAGMGTDTQYF.

J is TRBJ2-1 and V is TRBV24-1; maybe TRBD2 (7 bases). V lost 3 bases and J 6 bases, leaving 11 bases between the germline ends. Germline loops: CDR1 KGHDR, CDR2 SFDVKD. This CDR3 contains 14 residues. CDR3: CATSDQGGGNEQFF. The CDR3 DNA follows: TGTGCCACCAGTGATCAAGGGGGGGGCAATGAGCAGTTCTTC.

The J gene is TRBJ1-5, the V gene TRBV19; 7 bases fit TRBD1. Germline V CDR1 and CDR2: LNHDA, SQIVND (reference sequence). The CDR3 spans 15 residues. V lost 8 bases and J lost 3; bases outside the gene matches: 10. The CDR3 loop is CASGGTGVVNQPQHF. The CDR3 DNA follows: TGTGCCAGTGGGGGAACAGGGGTCGTCAATCAGCCCCAGCATTTT.

This chain joins TRBV7-2 and TRBJ2-4, with D tentatively TRBD2 (7 bases). Germline CDR1 reads SGHTA; CDR2 reads FQGNSA. V lost 7 bases to trimming and J lost 7 bases, with 14 bases between them. The CDR3 runs to 13 residues. The chain's CDR3 is CASTLAGANIQYF. The CDR3 DNA follows: TGTGCCAGCACCTTGGCGGGGGCGAACATTCAGTACTTC.